These 8 T cell receptor beta chains were sequenced from one sample in a study of a mutant IDH1 vaccine in newly diagnosed glioma. Only in-frame clones appear in the TCRdb table, and some are missing; sequencing was by immunoSEQ multiplex PCR. The sample consists of almost 95,000 clones, roughly 89% of them appearing once. Time point given: week 47, end of study. In every dose of vaccine, 300 ug of mutant IDH1 20-mer peptide was given alongside topical imiquimod. These receptors have no known antigen. The sequencing used PBMCs, collected from a glioma patient whose treatment included an IDH1 peptide vaccine. The receptors here all came from a woman in her 50s with glioma.

The V and J genes are TRBV7-9 and TRBJ2-7; D gene ambiguous. CDR3 size: 15 residues. CDR1 is SEHNR and CDR2 is FQNEAQ in the germline V gene (reference sequence). Trimming removed 3 bases from V and 2 bases from J, with 14 bases in between. The CDR3 spells CASSFKTGSPYEQYF. In DNA, the CDR3 is TGTGCCAGCAGCTTCAAAACCGGAAGTCCCTACGAGCAGTACTTC.

This rearrangement joins TRBV9 to TRBJ2-7; 7 nucleotides agree with TRBD1. CDR1 and CDR2 from the germline V gene are SGDLS and YYNGEE. The CDR3 covers 14 residues. V lost 4 bases to trimming and J lost 0 bases; unmatched junction nucleotides: 4. The DNA for the CDR3 is TGTGCCAGCAGCTCCGGGACAGACTCCTACGAGCAGTACTTC. It codes for CASSSGTDSYEQYF.

V gene TRBV5-8 combines with J gene TRBJ2-7, with 8 bases fitting TRBD1. CDR3 size: 16 residues. The trim removed 4 bases at V and 0 bases at J, leaving 9 bases unmatched. The V gene's germline CDR1 is SGHTS and CDR2 YDEGEE. CDR3 coding DNA: TGTGCCAGCAGCCGGGGGACAGGCGTTAGCTCCTACGAGCAGTACTTC. Translating gives CASSRGTGVSSYEQYF.

J is TRBJ2-5 and V is TRBV2, with 8 nucleotides matching TRBD1. The CDR3 has 15 amino acids. Germline CDR1 is SNHLY and CDR2 is FYNNEI. J gave up 2 bases and V 6 bases, and 8 bases lay outside the gene matches. CDR3 DNA sequence: TGTGCCAGCAGGAAGACAGGGGTTACACAAGAGACCCAGTACTTC. It codes for CASRKTGVTQETQYF.

The rearrangement links TRBV10-2 to TRBJ1-4, with D uncertain. V was pared by 3 bases and J by 7 bases, with 12 bases between. Germline V gives CDR1 WSHSY, CDR2 SAAADI. CDR3 length: 14 amino acids. CDR3 bases: TGCGCCAGCAGTGATAAAGGGTGGGGTGAAAAACTGTTTTTT. This gives the protein CASSDKGWGEKLFF.

The chain couples TRBV11-2 to TRBJ2-3; TRBD2 agrees at 14 bases. V dropped 5 bases and J dropped 2; count of bases not matched to a gene: 3. The CDR3 sequence is 16 residues long. Germline CDR1 is SGHAT and CDR2 is FQNNGV. The CDR3 bases are TGTGCCAGCAGCATGACTAGCGGGAGGGCCACAGATACGCAGTATTTT. Translated: CASSMTSGRATDTQYF.

DNA of the CDR3: TGTGCCTGGAAAGGACGGGGGGGAGGTAATTCACCCCTCCACTTT. This codes for CAWKGRGGGNSPLHF. This rearrangement joins TRBV30 to TRBJ1-6; a possible D gene is TRBD1 (5 bases). Germline lookup yields CDR1 GTSNPN and CDR2 SVGIG (reference sequence). V was pared by 4 bases and J by 6 bases, with 16 bases between. This CDR3 region has 15 residues.

This chain connects TRBV5-5 to TRBJ1-1, with a tentative D call TRBD1 (5 bases). Trimming stripped 6 bases from V and 1 base from J, with 10 bases between. The CDR3 has 13 amino acids. Germline lookup yields CDR1 SGHKS and CDR2 YYEKEE (reference sequence). DNA of the CDR3: TGTGCCAGCACCCCCGGACAGAACACTGAAGCTTTCTTT. Translation: CASTPGQNTEAFF.